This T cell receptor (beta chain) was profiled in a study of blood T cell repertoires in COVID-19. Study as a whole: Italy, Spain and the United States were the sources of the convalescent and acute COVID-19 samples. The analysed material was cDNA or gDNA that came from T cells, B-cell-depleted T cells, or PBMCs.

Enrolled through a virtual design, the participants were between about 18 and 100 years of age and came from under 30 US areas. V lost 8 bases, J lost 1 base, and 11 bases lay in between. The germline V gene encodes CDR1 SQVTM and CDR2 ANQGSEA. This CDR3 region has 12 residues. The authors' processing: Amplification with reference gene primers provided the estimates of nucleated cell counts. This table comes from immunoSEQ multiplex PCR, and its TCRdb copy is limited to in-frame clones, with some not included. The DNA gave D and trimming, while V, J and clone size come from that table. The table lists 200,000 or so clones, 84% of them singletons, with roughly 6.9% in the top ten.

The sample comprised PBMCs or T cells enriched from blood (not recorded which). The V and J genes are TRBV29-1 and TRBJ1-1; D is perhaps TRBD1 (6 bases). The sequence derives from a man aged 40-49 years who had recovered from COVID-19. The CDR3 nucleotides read TGCAGCACCCTAGGGGGGAACACTGAAGCTTTCTTT. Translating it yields CSTLGGNTEAFF.